This passage covers 12 T cell receptor beta chains from one sample sequenced in a study of blood T cell repertoires in COVID-19. The protocol was immunoSEQ multiplex PCR, while the TCRdb copy is restricted to in-frame clones and leaves out a portion. The sample shows just over 250,000 clones, over 70% of them seen only once. The sequenced sample consisted of peripheral blood. The receptors originated from a woman aged 70-85 years with COVID-19, enrolled during active disease.

This clone was recorded only once. The chain carries TRBV7-3 and TRBJ1-1, with D unclear. Germline V gives CDR1 SGHTA, CDR2 FQGTGA. The CDR3 runs 13 residues. Trimming removed 5 bases at V and 5 bases at J, with 12 bases between. The CDR3 coding sequence is TGTGCCAGCAGCCCGACACAGTGGACTGAAGCTTTCTTT. Protein product: CASSPTQWTEAFF.

V is TRBV9 and J is TRBJ2-7; 9 bases are shared with TRBD1. J gave up 5 bases and V 4 bases, and 10 bases lay outside the gene matches. Germline loops: CDR1 SGDLS, CDR2 YYNGEE. The CDR3 spans 15 residues. In nucleotides, the CDR3 is TGTGCCAGCAGCTCACCCGGGACAGGGAACCACGAGCAGTACTTC. It codes for CASSSPGTGNHEQYF. The whole variable domain, filled in from reference TRBV9 and TRBJ2-7, reads DSGVTQTPKHLITATGQRVTLRCSPRSGDLSVYWYQQSLDQGLQFLIQYYNGEERAKGNILERFSAQQFPDLHSELNLSSLELGDSALYFCASSSPGTGNHEQYFGPGTRLTVT.

V and J are TRBV30 and TRBJ2-5; 7 nucleotides line up with TRBD2. The CDR3 length is 15 residues. J lost 5 bases, V lost 4 bases, and 13 bases had no gene match. CDR1 is GTSNPN and CDR2 is SVGIG in the germline V gene (reference sequence). For the CDR3, the DNA is TGTGCCTGGATGGGGTCTCCGGGGGGTCCGGAGACCCAGTACTTC. Encoded protein: CAWMGSPGGPETQYF.

The chain links TRBV7-3 to TRBJ1-4; D uncertain. Germline V gene lookup returns CDR1 SGHTA and CDR2 FQGTGA. This CDR3 contains 13 residues. V dropped 6 bases and J dropped 8 bases, with 13 bases sitting between them. CDR3 loop: CASSRHTEEKLFF. The DNA of the CDR3 is TGTGCCAGCAGTCGACATACCGAGGAAAAACTGTTTTTT. Complete variable domain (other parts from reference TRBV7-3 and TRBJ1-4): GAGVSQTPSNKVTEKGKYVELRCDPISGHTALYWYRQSLGQGPEFLIYFQGTGAADDSGLPNDRFFAVRPEGSVSTLKIQRTERGDSAVYLCASSRHTEEKLFFGSGTQLSVL.

V and J are TRBV5-1 and TRBJ2-1; 13 nucleotides agree with TRBD2. Germline V gives CDR1 SGHRS, CDR2 YFSETQ. V trimming: 0 bases; J trimming: 15 bases; junction bases outside the gene matches: 12. The CDR3 contains 16 residues. CDR3 in amino acids: CASSLEGPGLAGSMFF. The DNA of the CDR3 is TGCGCCAGCAGCTTGGAGGGCCCGGGACTAGCGGGGAGCATGTTCTTC.

This chain connects TRBV6-5 to TRBJ2-3; 8 positions agree with TRBD2. Germline trimming cut 7 bases from V and 4 bases from J; bases unmatched to any gene: 10. Germline V gene lookup returns CDR1 MNHEY and CDR2 SVGAGI. The CDR3 runs 15 residues. CDR3 nucleotide sequence: TGTGCCAGCATTAGGGGACTAGTTGGGCCAGATACGCAGTATTTT. This gives the protein CASIRGLVGPDTQYF.

The chain joins TRBV19 to TRBJ2-3; TRBD1 matches at 10 bases. The CDR3 has 14 residues. The V gene end was trimmed by 6 bases and the J gene end by 4 bases; junction bases not matched to a gene: 4. Germline CDR1 reads LNHDA; CDR2 reads SQIVND (reference sequence). CDR3 DNA: TGTGCCAGTAGCGGGACAGGGGAAGCAGATACGCAGTATTTT. Its translation: CASSGTGEADTQYF.

The CDR3 bases are TGTGCCAGCAGCTTGGTGGCTAGCGGGAGGACCGGGGAGCTGTTTTTT. Translated: CASSLVASGRTGELFF. The V gene is TRBV5-6, the J gene TRBJ2-2; TRBD2 matches 11 bases. There are 16 residues in the CDR3. Germline V CDR1 and CDR2: SGHDT, YYEEEE. With V trimmed by 0 bases and J by 5 bases, 3 bases remained unmatched. The full variable domain, rest sourced from reference TRBV5-6 and TRBJ2-2, is DAGVTQSPTHLIKTRGQQVTLRCSPKSGHDTVSWYQQALGQGPQFIFQYYEEEERQRGNFPDRFSGHQFPNYSSELNVNALLLGDSALYLCASSLVASGRTGELFFGEGSRLTVL.

The V gene is TRBV19, the J gene TRBJ2-1; the match to TRBD2 covers 12 bases. Germline assignment: CDR1 LNHDA and CDR2 SQIVND (reference sequence). The CDR3 is made up of 13 amino acids. The DNA of the CDR3 is TGTGCTACTAGCGGGAGGCCTCAACATGAGCAGTTCTTC. It encodes CATSGRPQHEQFF.

Concerning this clone itself: Other DNA sequences from this sample encode an identical CDR3 as well. The chain couples TRBV18 to TRBJ2-5; D gene unclear. CDR3 length equals 11 residues. The germline gives CDR1 KGHSH, CDR2 LQKENI. V was clipped by 3 bases and J by 5 bases, with 4 bases between them. CDR3 in DNA: TGTGCCAGCTCACCCTCGGAGACCCAGTACTTC. It is translated as CASSPSETQYF. The whole variable domain, remainder taken from reference TRBV18 and TRBJ2-5, is NAGVMQNPRHLVRRRGQEARLRCSPMKGHSHVYWYRQLPEEGLKFMVYLQKENIIDESGMPKERFSAEFPKEGPSILRIQQVVRGDSAAYFCASSPSETQYFGPGTRLLVL.

The chain has TRBV3-1 (or the pseudogene TRBV3-2) and TRBJ1-6, with a tentative D call TRBD1 (5 bases). Germline loops: CDR1 LGHDT, CDR2 YNNKEL (reference sequence). The CDR3 loop spans 16 amino acids. V shed 0 bases and J shed 10 bases, with 16 bases lying between them. CDR3 coding DNA: TGTGCCAGCAGCCAAGAGAGAGGCGCGGGGGGGTCACCCCTCCACTTT. Translated: CASSQERGAGGSPLHF.

V is TRBV28 and J is TRBJ2-7, with TRBD2 identical over 14 bases. The CDR3 runs 16 residues. The germline V gene has CDR1 MDHEN and CDR2 SYDVKM. V dropped 10 bases and J dropped 5; count of bases not matched to a gene: 13. The CDR3: CAITGTSGSLFHEQYF. In DNA form, the CDR3 reads TGTGCCATCACCGGGACTAGCGGGAGTTTGTTCCACGAGCAGTACTTC.